This entry features one T cell receptor (beta chain) sequence. This clone has a handful of counts. Its target antigen remains unknown. The sample holds no much larger clone one base away, and base qualities are not on file. This entry comes from a study of control samples from healthy donors and cancer patients (dated by TCRdb to about 2020). Taken from the germline V gene, the CDR1 and CDR2 loops are SNHLY and FYNNEI. A distance of 7 bases separates the germline ends of V and J, which lose 5 bases and 6 bases respectively. The CDR3 spans 11 residues, from the cysteine through the phenylalanine. This entry keeps only the CDR3 DNA: 33 bases, framed from base 1. The library was generated by the immunoSEQ multiplex PCR assay. The table comes from immuneACCESS by way of TCRdb, which keeps in-frame sequences with V and J called. Part of the clones is missing from these tables; in studies checked, under half for an unresolved V gene and the rest for unknown reasons. Here the sample has 100,000 to 150,000 clones; 92% occur a single time. The ten largest clones add up to around 5.8% of the sample.

Sequencing was carried out using blood. Here the chain combines TRBV2 and TRBJ1-2, with no D gene named confidently. This sequence was found in a man younger than 35 in good health. The DNA sequence reads TGTGCCAGCAGTCTAGTACATGGCTACACCTTC. The translation is CASSLVHGYTF.